Shown below are 6 T cell receptor beta chains from a single sample sequenced in a study of blood T cells in healthy people across ages. It was with a sample-barcoded 5' primer and a J-beta primer mix that a second PCR of roughly 7 to 12 cycles was run. TCRdb ran MiXCR on the 5' RACE reads and lists one entry per CDR3 protein. The table shows roughly 1.5 million distinct CDR3 sequences, with under 55% occurring only once. Sequenced: blood. These receptors originate from a woman aged 18-35 years in good health.

This clonotype occurred a few times. The DNA for the CDR3 is TGTGCCAGCGACGGTAGCGGGGGTCCGAGCTCCTACGAGCAGTACTTC. Translation: CASDGSGGPSSYEQYF. The rearrangement uses TRBV2 and TRBJ2-7; 9 bases are shared with TRBD2. The CDR3 is 16 amino acids. Looked up from germline, CDR1 is SNHLY and CDR2 is FYNNEI. Trimming at V came to 8 bases and at J to 0 bases, leaving 11 bases not matched to a gene.

This chain connects TRBV24-1 to TRBJ2-1; 12 nucleotides align to TRBD2. J gave up 5 bases and V 2 bases, and 0 bases lay outside the gene matches. The CDR3 is made up of 15 amino acids. Germline V gene sequence: CDR1 KGHDR, CDR2 SFDVKD. The DNA for the CDR3 is TGTGCCACCAGTGATTGGACTAGCGGGGACAATGAGCAGTTCTTC. Translated, it gives CATSDWTSGDNEQFF.

The genes are TRBV4-1 and TRBJ2-3; D gene uncertain. Per the germline V gene, CDR1 is MGHRA and CDR2 is YSYEKL. Trimming shortened V by 0 bases and J by 6 bases, and 10 bases separated the two germline ends. The CDR3 loop spans 14 amino acids. CDR3 in amino acids: CASSQEGSVDTQYF. The CDR3 nucleotides are TGCGCCAGCAGCCAAGAGGGGTCCGTGGATACGCAGTATTTT.

The chain combines TRBV6-2 or TRBV6-3 with TRBJ1-5, with 9 bases matching TRBD1. This CDR3 is built from 17 residues. Germline CDR1 is MNHEY and CDR2 is SVGEGT. V trimming: 2 bases; J trimming: 1 base; junction bases outside the gene matches: 6. This chain's CDR3 is CASSYHSQGASNQPQHF. The DNA for the CDR3 is TGTGCCAGCAGTTACCACTCACAGGGGGCGAGCAATCAGCCCCAGCATTTT.

J is TRBJ1-2 and V is TRBV3-1; no definite D call. The CDR3 has 13 amino acids. The V end was cut by 5 bases, the J end by 7 bases, with 14 bases between. Germline V gene sequence: CDR1 LGHDT, CDR2 YNNKEL (reference sequence). CDR3 sequence: CASSEDVSGGYTF. Written as DNA, the CDR3 is TGTGCCAGCAGCGAGGACGTCAGTGGTGGCTACACCTTC.

The V and J genes are TRBV12-3 or TRBV12-4 and TRBJ1-2; 11 bases fit TRBD1. The trim removed 3 bases at V and 6 bases at J, leaving 3 bases unmatched. The CDR3 has 14 amino acids. The CDR3 loop reads CASSFGTGGNGYTF. The CDR3 DNA reads as TGTGCCAGCAGTTTCGGGACAGGGGGTAATGGCTACACCTTC.